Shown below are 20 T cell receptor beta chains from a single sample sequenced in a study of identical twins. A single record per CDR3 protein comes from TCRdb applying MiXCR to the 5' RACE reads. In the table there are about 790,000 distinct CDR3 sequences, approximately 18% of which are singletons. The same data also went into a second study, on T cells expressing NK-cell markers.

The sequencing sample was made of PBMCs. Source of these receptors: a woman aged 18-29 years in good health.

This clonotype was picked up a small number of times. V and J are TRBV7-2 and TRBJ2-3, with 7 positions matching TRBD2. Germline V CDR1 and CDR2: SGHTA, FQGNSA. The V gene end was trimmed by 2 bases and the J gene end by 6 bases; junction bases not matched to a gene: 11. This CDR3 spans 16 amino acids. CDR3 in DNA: TGTGCCAGCAGCTTAAAGTGGCGGGCGGGAGCGGATACGCAGTATTTT. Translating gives CASSLKWRAGADTQYF.

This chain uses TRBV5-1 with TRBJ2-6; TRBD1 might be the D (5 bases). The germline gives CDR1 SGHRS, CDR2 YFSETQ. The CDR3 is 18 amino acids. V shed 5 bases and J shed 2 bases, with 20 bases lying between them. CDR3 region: CASSLTGTVSTGANVLTF. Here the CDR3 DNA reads TGCGCCAGCAGTCTCACAGGAACAGTCTCGACTGGGGCCAACGTCCTGACTTTC. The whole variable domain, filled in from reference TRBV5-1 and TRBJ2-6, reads KAGVTQTPRYLIKTRGQQVTLSCSPISGHRSVSWYQQTPGQGLQFLFEYFSETQRNKGNFPGRFSGRQFSNSRSEMNVSTLELGDSALYLCASSLTGTVSTGANVLTFGAGSRLTVL.

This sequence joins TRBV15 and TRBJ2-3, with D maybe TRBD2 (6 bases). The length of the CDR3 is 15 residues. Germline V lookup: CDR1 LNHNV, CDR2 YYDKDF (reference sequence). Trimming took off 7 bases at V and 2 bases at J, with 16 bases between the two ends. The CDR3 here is CATIRGGSSTDTQYF. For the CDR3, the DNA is TGTGCCACCATCCGAGGAGGGAGTTCCACAGATACGCAGTATTTT.

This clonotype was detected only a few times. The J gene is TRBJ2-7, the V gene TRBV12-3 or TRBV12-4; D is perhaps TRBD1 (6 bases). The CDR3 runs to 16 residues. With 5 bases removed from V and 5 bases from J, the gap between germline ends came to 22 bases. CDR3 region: CASSPYGQPSANEQYF. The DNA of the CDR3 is TGTGCCAGCAGTCCTTACGGACAGCCTTCTGCCAACGAGCAGTACTTC.

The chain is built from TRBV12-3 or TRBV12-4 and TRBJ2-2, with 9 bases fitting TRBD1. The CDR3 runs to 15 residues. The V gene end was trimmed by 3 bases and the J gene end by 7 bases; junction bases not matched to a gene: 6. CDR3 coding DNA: TGTGCCAGCAGTTTTGTCACAGGGGGCGTCGGGGAGCTGTTTTTT. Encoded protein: CASSFVTGGVGELFF.

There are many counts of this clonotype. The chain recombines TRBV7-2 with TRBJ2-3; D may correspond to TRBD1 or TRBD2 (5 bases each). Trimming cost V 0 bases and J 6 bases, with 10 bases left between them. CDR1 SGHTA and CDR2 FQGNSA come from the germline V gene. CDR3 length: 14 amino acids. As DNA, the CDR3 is TGTGCCAGCAGCTTAGCTGGGGGTAGGGATACGCAGTATTTT. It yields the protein CASSLAGGRDTQYF.

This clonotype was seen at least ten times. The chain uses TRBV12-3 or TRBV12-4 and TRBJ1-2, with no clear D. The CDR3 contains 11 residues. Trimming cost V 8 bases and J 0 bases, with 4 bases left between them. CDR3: CASGPNYGYTF. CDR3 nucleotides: TGTGCCAGCGGACCTAACTATGGCTACACCTTC.

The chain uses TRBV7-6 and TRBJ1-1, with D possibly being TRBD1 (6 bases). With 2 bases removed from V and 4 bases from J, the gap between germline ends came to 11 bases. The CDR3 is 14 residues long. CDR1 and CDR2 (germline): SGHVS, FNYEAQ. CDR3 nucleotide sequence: TGTGCCAGCAGCTTATCCGGGGGGCCCACTGAAGCTTTCTTT. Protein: CASSLSGGPTEAFF.

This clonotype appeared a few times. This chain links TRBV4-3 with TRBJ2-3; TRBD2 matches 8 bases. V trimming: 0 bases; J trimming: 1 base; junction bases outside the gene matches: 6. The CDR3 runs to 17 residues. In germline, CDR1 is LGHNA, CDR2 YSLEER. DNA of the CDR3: TGCGCCAGCAGCCAAGAATCGATAGCGGGGCGCACAGATACGCAGTATTTT. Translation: CASSQESIAGRTDTQYF.

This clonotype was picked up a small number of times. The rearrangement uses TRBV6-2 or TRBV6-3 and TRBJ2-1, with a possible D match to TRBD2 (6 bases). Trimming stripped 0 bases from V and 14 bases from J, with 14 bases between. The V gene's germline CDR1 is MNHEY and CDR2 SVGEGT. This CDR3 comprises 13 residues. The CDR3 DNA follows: TGTGCCAGCAGTTACTCTTACCCTAGCGCAGAGTTCTTC. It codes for CASSYSYPSAEFF.

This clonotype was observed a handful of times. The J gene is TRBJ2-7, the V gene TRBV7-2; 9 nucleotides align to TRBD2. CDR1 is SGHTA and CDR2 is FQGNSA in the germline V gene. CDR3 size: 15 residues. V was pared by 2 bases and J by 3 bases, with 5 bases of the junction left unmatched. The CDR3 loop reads CASSLSSGKGYEQYF. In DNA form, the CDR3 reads TGTGCCAGCAGCTTATCTAGCGGGAAGGGCTACGAGCAGTACTTC.

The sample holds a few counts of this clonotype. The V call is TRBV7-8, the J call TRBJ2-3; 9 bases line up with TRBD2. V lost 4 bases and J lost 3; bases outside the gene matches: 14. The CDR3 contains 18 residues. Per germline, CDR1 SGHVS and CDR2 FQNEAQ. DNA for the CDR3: TGTGCCAGCAGCTACTTTAGCGGGAGAGGGGGAGGGACAGATACGCAGTATTTT. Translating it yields CASSYFSGRGGGTDTQYF.

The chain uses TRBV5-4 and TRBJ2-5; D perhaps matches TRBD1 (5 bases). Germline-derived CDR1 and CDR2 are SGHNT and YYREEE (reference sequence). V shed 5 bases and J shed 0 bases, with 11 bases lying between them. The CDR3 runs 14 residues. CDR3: CASRHDRYQETQYF. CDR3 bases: TGTGCCAGCAGGCATGACAGATACCAAGAGACCCAGTACTTC.

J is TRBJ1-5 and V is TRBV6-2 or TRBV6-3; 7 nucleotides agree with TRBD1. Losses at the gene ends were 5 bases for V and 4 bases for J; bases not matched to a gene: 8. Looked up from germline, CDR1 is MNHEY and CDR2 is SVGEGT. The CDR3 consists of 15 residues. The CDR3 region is CASSTGQSLNQPQHF. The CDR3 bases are TGTGCCAGCAGTACGGGACAGAGCCTTAATCAGCCCCAGCATTTT.

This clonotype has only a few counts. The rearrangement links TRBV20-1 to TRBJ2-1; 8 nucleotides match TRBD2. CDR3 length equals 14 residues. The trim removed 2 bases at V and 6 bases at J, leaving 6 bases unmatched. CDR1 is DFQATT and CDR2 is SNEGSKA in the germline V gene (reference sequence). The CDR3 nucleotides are TGCAGTGCTAGACGAGGGACTAGATCCAATGAGCAGTTCTTC. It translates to CSARRGTRSNEQFF.

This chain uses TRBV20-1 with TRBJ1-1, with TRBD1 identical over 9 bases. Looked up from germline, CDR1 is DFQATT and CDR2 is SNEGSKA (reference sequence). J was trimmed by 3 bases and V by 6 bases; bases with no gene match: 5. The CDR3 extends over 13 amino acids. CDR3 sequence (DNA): TGCAGTGCAAAAAACAGGGGGCACACTGAAGCTTTCTTT. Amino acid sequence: CSAKNRGHTEAFF.

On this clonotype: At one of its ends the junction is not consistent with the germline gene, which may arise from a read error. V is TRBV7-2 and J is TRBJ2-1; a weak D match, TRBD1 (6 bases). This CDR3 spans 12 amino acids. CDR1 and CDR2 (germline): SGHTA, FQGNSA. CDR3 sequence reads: CASSLSRTETSF. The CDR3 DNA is TGTGCCAGCAGCTTATCTCGGACAGAGACTTCTTTC.

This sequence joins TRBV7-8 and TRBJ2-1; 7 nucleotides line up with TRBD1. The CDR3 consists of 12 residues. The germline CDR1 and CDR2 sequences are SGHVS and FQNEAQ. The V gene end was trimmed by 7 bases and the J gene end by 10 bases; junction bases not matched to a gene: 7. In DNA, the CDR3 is TGTGCCAGCAACAAGGGGACAGCAGAGCAGTTCTTC. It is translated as CASNKGTAEQFF.

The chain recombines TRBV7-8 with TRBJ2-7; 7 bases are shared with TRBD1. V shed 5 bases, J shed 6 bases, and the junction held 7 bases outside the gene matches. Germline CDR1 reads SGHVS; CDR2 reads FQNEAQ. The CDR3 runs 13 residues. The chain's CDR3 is CASSPGTEGEQYF. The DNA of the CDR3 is TGTGCCAGCAGCCCAGGGACAGAGGGCGAGCAGTACTTC.

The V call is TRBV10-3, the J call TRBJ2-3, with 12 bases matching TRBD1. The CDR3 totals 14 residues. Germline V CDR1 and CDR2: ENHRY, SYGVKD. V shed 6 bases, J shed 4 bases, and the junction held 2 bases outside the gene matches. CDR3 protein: CAIRGQGAADTQYF. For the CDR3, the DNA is TGTGCCATCAGGGGACAGGGGGCCGCAGATACGCAGTATTTT.